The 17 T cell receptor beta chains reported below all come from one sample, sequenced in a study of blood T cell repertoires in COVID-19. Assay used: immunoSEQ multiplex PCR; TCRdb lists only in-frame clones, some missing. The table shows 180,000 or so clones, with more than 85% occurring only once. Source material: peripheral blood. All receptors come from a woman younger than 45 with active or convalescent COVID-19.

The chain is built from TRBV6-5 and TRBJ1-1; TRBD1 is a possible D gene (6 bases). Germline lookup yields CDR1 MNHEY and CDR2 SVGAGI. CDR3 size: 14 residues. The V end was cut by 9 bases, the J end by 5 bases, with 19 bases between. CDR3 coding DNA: TGTGCCAGTCGGGGGGGCTTCGTGAGGACTGAAGCTTTCTTT. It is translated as CASRGGFVRTEAFF.

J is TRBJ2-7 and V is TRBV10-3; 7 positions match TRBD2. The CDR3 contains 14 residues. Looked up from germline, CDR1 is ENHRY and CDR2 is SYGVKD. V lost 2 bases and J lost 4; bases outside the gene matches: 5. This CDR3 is CAISEPGGPYEQYF. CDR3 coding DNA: TGTGCCATCAGTGAGCCGGGGGGTCCTTACGAGCAGTACTTC.

The CDR3, as DNA: TGTGCCAGCAGCTCCGGGACTCTCTACGAGCAGTACTTC. Amino acid sequence: CASSSGTLYEQYF. The chain is built from TRBV5-6 and TRBJ2-7; tentative D call: TRBD2 (6 bases). Germline V gene sequence: CDR1 SGHDT, CDR2 YYEEEE. The CDR3 length is 13 residues. V was cut by 3 bases and J by 3 bases, with 10 bases left in between.

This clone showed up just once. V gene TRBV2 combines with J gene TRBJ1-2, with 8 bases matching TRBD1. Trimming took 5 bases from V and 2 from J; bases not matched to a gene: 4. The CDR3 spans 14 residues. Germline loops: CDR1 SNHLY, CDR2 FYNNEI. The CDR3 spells CASSRTGRNYGYTF. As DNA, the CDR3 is TGTGCCAGCAGTAGGACAGGGAGGAACTATGGCTACACCTTC.

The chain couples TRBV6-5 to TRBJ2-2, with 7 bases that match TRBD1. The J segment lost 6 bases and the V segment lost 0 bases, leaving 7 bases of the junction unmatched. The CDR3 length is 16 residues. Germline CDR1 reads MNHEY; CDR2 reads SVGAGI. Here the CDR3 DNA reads TGTGCCAGCAGTTACTCGGGGACAGTCGGCGCCGGGGAGCTGTTTTTT. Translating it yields CASSYSGTVGAGELFF.

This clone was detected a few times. This CDR3 reads CASSLVREKLFF. In DNA, the CDR3 is TGTGCCAGCAGCTTAGTTCGTGAAAAACTGTTTTTT. The chain couples TRBV7-8 to TRBJ1-4; no clear D gene. V lost 1 base, J lost 7 bases, and 4 bases lay in between. This CDR3 has 12 residues. Germline V lookup: CDR1 SGHVS, CDR2 FQNEAQ.

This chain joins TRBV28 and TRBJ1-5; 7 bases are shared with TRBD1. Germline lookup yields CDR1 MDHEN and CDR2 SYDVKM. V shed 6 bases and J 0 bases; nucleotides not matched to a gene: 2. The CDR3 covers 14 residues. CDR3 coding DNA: TGTGCCAGCAGACACAGGGGTAGCAATCAGCCCCAGCATTTT. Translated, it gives CASRHRGSNQPQHF. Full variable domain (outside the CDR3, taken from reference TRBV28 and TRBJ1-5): DVKVTQSSRYLVKRTGEKVFLECVQDMDHENMFWYRQDPGLGLRLIYFSYDVKMKEKGDIPEGYSVSREKKERFSLILESASTNQTSMYLCASRHRGSNQPQHFGDGTRLSIL.

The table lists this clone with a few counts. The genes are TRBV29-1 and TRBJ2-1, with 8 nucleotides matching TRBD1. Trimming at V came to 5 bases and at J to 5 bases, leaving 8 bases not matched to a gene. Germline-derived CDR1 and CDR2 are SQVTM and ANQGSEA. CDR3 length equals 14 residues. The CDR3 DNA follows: TGCAGCGTTAAATGGGACAGGACCAACAATGAGCAGTTCTTC. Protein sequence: CSVKWDRTNNEQFF.

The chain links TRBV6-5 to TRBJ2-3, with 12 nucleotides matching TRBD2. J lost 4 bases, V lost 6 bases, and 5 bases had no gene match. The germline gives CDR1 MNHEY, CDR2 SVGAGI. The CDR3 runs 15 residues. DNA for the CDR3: TGTGCCAGCAGAGGACTAGCGGGGATGGCAGATACGCAGTATTTT. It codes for CASRGLAGMADTQYF.

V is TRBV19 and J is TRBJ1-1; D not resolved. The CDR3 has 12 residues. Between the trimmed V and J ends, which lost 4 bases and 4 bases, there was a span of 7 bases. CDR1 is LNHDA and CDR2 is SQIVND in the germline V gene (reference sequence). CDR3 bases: TGTGCCAGTAGTAGAGGCGGCACTGAAGCTTTCTTT. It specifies CASSRGGTEAFF.

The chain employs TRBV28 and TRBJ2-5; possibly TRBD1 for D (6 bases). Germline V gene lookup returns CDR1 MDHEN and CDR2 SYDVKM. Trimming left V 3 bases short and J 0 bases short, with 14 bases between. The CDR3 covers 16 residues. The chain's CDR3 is CASSFGDTPYQETQYF. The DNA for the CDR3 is TGTGCCAGCAGTTTTGGGGACACCCCGTACCAAGAGACCCAGTACTTC.

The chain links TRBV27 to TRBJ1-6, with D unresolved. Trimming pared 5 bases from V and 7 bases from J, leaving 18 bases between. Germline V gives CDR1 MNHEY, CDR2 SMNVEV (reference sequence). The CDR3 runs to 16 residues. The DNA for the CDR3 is TGTGCCAGCAGTCCCTATCCGACACGGCCGAATTCACCCCTCCACTTT. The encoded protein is CASSPYPTRPNSPLHF.

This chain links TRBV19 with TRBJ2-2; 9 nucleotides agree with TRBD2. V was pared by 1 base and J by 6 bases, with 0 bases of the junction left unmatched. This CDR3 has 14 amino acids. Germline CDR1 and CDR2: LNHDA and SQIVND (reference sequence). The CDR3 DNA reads TGTGCCAGTAGTATAGGGACTAGCGCCGGGGAGCTGTTTTTT. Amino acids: CASSIGTSAGELFF.

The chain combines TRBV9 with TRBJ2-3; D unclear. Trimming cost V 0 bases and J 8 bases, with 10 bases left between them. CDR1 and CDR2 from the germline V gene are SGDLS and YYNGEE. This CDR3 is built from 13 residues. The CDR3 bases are TGTGCCAGCAGCGTAGCGGGTATATCTACGCAGTATTTT. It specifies CASSVAGISTQYF.

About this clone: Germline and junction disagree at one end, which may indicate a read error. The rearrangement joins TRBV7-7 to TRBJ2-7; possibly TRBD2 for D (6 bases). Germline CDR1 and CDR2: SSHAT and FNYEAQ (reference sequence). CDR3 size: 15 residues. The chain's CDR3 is CASSLSVGTSYEQYF. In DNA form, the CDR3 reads TGTGCTAGCAGCTTATCAGTGGGGACTTCCTACGAGCAGTACTTC. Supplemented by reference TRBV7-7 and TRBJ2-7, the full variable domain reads GAGVSQSPRYKVTKRGQDVTLRCDPISSHATLYWYQQALGQGPEFLTYFNYEAQPDKSGLPSDRFSAERPEGSISTLTIQRTEQRDSAMYRCASSLSVGTSYEQYFGPGTRLTVT.

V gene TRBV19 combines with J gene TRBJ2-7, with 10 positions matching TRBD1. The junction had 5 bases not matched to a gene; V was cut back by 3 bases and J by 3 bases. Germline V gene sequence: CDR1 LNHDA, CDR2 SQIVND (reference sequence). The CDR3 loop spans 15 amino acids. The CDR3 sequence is CASSISGTGDYEQYF. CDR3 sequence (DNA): TGTGCCAGTAGTATTTCGGGGACAGGGGACTACGAGCAGTACTTC.

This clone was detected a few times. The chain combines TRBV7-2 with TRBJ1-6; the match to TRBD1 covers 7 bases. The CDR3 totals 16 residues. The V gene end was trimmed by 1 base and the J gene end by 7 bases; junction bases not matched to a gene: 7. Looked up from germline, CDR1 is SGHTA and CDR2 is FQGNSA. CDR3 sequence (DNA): TGTGCCAGCAGCTTAGGGGACAGCGAACCGAATTCACCCCTCCACTTT. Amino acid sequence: CASSLGDSEPNSPLHF.